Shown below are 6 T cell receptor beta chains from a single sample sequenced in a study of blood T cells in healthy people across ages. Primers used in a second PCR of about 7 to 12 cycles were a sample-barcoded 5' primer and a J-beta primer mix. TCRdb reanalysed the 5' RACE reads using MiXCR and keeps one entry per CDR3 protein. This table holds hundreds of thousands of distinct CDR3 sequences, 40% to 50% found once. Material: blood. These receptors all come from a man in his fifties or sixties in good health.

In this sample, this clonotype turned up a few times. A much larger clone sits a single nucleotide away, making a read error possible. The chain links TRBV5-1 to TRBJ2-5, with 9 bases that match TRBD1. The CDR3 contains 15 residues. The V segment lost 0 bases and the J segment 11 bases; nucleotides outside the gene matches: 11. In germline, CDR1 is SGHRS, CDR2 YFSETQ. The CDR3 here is CASSLDGQGYNEQYF. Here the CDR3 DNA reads TGCGCCAGCAGCTTGGATGGACAGGGGTACAATGAGCAGTACTTC.

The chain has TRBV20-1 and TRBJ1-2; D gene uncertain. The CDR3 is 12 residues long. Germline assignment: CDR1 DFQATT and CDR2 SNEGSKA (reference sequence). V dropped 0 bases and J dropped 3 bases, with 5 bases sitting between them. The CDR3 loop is CSAREQHYGYTF. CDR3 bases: TGCAGTGCTAGAGAACAGCACTATGGCTACACCTTC.

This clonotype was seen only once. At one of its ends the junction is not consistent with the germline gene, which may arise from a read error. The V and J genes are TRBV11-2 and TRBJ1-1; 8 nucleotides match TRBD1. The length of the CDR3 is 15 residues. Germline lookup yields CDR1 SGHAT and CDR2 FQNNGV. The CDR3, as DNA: TGTGCCAGCAGCCGGACAGGGCCGATGAATACTGAAGCTTTCTTT. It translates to CASSRTGPMNTEAFF.

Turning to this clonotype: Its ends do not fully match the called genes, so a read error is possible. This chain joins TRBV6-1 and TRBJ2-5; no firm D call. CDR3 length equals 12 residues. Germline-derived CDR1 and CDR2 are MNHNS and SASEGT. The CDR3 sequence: CASRESAETQYF. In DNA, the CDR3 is TGTGCCAGCCGTGAGAGCGCGGAGACCCAGTACTTC.

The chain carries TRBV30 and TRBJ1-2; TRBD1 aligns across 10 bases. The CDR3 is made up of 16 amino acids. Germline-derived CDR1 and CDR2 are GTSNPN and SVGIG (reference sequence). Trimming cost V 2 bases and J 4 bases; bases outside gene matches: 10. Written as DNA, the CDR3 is TGTGCCTGGAGTATTTTTCCGGGACAGGGGATCTATGGCTACACCTTC. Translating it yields CAWSIFPGQGIYGYTF.

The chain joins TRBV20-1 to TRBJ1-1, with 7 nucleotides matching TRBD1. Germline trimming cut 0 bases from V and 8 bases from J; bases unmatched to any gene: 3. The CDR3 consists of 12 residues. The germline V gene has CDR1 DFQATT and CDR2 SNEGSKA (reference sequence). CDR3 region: CSARDAGQEAFF. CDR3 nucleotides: TGCAGTGCTAGAGACGCGGGACAGGAAGCTTTCTTT.